The sequence of this TCR beta chain was determined in a study of STAT5B mutations in CD4+ large granular lymphocyte leukemia. General study findings and limits: Compared with healthy controls (2/35), patient top clones favored TRBV06 (8/27). About 25% of private leukemic clonotypes occurred rarely in other patients' non-leukemic repertoires. CD4-sorted patient repertoires seemed more clonal than healthy CD4+ repertoires.

The CDR3 covers 16 residues. The V end lost 1 base, the J end lost 9 bases, and 16 bases lay between the germline ends. CDR1 SGHTA and CDR2 FQGNSA come from the germline V gene. In its sample, this clone was seen a few times. Its specificity is unknown. Methods used by the authors: Productive clonotypes were detectable down to 2.59 x 10-5 frequency. Some clones are missing from TCRdb's copy, which holds only in-frame ones; the method was immunoSEQ multiplex PCR. V and J calls and clone size are those listed in that table; D and trimming were worked out from the DNA. Altogether more than 30,000 clones are present, roughly three quarters being singletons, with the ten largest covering approximately 2.1%.

Material: CD4+ T cells from blood buffy coats. This TCR derives from a human donor in good health. The V call is TRBV7-2, the J call TRBJ1-6; D possibly corresponds to TRBD1 (5 bases). The CDR3 protein is CASSLGSGGIGSPLHF. CDR3 DNA: TGTGCCAGCAGCTTAGGCTCTGGGGGGATCGGTTCACCCCTCCACTTT.